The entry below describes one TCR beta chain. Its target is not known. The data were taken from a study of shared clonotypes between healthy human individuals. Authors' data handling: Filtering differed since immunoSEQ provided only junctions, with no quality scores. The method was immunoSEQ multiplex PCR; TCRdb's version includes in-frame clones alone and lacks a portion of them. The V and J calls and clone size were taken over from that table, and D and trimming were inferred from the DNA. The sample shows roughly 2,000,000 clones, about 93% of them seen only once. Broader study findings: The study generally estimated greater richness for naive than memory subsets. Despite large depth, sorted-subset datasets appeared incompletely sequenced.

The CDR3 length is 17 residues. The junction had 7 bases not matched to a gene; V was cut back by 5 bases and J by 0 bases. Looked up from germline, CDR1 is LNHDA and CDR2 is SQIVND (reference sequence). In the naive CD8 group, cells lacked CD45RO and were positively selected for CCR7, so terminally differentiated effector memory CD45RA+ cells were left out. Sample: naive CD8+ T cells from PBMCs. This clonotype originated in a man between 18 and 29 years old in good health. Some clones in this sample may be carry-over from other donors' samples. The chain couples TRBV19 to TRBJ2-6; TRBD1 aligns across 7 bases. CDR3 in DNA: TGTGCCAGTAGTGAGACAGGGAAAATCTCTGGGGCCAACGTCCTGACTTTC. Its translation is CASSETGKISGANVLTF. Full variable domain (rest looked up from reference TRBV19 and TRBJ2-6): DGGITQSPKYLFRKEGQNVTLSCEQNLNHDAMYWYRQDPGQGLRLIYYSQIVNDFQKGDIAEGYSVSREKKESFPLTVTSAQKNPTAFYLCASSETGKISGANVLTFGAGSRLTVL.